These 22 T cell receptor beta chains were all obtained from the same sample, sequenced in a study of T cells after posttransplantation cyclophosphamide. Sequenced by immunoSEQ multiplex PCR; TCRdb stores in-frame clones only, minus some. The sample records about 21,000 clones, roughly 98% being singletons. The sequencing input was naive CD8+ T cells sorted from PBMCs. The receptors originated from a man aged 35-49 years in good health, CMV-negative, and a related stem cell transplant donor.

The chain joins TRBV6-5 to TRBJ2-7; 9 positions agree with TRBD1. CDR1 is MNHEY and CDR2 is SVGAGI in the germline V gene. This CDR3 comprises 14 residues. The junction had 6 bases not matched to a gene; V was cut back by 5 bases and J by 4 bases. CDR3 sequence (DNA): TGTGCCAGCAGTGCCGGACAGGGGAGATACGAGCAGTACTTC. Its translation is CASSAGQGRYEQYF.

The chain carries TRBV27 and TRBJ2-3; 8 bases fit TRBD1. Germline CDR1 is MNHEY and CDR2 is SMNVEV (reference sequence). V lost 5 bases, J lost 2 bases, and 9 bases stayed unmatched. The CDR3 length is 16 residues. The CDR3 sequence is CASSLRGQGFTDTQYF. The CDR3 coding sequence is TGTGCCAGCAGTCTGCGAGGACAGGGTTTCACAGATACGCAGTATTTT.

The CDR3 is CASSPGTLAGNEQFF. In DNA, the CDR3 is TGTGCCAGCAGTCCAGGGACTCTAGCGGGGAATGAGCAGTTCTTC. This chain connects TRBV27 to TRBJ2-1; TRBD2 aligns across 9 bases. After removal of 5 bases from V and 7 bases from J, the junction contained 9 bases not matched to a gene. The CDR3 loop spans 15 amino acids. Germline assignment: CDR1 MNHEY and CDR2 SMNVEV (reference sequence).

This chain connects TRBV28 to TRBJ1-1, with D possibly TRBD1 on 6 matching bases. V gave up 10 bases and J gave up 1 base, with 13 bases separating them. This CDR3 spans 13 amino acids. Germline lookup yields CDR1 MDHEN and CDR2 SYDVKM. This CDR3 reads CAIKGGTNTEAFF. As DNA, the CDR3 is TGTGCCATTAAAGGGGGTACGAACACTGAAGCTTTCTTT.

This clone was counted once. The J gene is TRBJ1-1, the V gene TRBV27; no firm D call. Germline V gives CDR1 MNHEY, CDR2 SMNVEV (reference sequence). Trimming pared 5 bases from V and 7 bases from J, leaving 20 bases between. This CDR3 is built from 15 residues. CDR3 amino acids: CASSPPRALRNEAFF. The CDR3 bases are TGTGCCAGCAGTCCTCCGAGGGCACTTCGAAATGAAGCTTTCTTT.

DNA for the CDR3: TGCGCCAGCAGCCAAGAACCCGCCGGGACAGGGGGCGTTGAGACCCAGTACTTC. It codes for CASSQEPAGTGGVETQYF. This chain connects TRBV4-3 to TRBJ2-5; 12 nucleotides match TRBD1. CDR1 is LGHNA and CDR2 is YSLEER in the germline V gene. The CDR3 loop spans 18 amino acids. With 0 bases clipped from V and 5 bases from J, the junction kept 10 bases outside the gene matches.

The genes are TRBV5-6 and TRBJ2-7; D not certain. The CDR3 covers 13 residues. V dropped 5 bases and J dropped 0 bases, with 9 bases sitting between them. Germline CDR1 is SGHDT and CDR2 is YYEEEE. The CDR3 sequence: CASSSYSSYEQYF. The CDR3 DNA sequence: TGTGCCAGCAGTTCCTATAGCTCCTACGAGCAGTACTTC.

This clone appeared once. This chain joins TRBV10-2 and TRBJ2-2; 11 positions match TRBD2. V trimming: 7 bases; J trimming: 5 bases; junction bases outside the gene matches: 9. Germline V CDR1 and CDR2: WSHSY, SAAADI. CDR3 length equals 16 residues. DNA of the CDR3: TGCGCCAGCACCCCGACTAGCGGGATAGGAACCGGGGAGCTGTTTTTT. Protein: CASTPTSGIGTGELFF.

CDR3 DNA sequence: TGTGCCAGCAGTGGACTAGCGGGGGAGACCCAGTACTTC. Translating it yields CASSGLAGETQYF. The rearrangement joins TRBV2 to TRBJ2-5, with TRBD2 matching over 11 bases. Per the germline V gene, CDR1 is SNHLY and CDR2 is FYNNEI. The CDR3 length is 13 residues. V shed 4 bases and J 5 bases; nucleotides not matched to a gene: 0. Full variable domain (rest looked up from reference TRBV2 and TRBJ2-5): EPEVTQTPSHQVTQMGQEVILRCVPISNHLYFYWYRQILGQKVEFLVSFYNNEISEKSEIFDDQFSVERPDGSNFTLKIRSTKLEDSAMYFCASSGLAGETQYFGPGTRLLVL.

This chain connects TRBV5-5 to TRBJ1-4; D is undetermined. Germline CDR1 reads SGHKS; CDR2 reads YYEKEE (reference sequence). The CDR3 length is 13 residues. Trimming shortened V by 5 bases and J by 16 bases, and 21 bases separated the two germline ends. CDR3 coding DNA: TGTGCCAGCAGTTCCAATGGAGGGCAATTAAAGTTTTTT. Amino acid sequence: CASSSNGGQLKFF. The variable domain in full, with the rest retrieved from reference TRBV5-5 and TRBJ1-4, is DAGVTQSPTHLIKTRGQQVTLRCSPISGHKSVSWYQQVLGQGPQFIFQYYEKEERGRGNFPDRFSARQFPNYSSELNVNALLLGDSALYLCASSSNGGQLKFFGSGTQLSVL.

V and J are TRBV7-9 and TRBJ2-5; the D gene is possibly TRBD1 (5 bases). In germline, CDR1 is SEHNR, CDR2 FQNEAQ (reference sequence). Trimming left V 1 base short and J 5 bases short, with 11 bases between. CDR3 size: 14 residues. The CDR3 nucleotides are TGTGCCAGCAGCTTAGAAGGGGTGGGGGAGACCCAGTACTTC. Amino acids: CASSLEGVGETQYF.

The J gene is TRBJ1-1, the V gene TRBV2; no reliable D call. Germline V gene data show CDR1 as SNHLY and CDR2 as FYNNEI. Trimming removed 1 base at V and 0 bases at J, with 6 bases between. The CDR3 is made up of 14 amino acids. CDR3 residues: CASSEDSLNTEAFF. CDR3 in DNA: TGTGCCAGCAGTGAAGACAGTCTGAACACTGAAGCTTTCTTT.

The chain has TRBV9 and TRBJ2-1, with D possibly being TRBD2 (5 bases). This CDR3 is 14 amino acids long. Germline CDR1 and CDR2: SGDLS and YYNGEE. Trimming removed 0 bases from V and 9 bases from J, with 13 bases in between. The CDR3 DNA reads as TGTGCCAGCAGCGTAGAGCCCGGGGTCGGTGAGCAGTTCTTC. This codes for CASSVEPGVGEQFF.

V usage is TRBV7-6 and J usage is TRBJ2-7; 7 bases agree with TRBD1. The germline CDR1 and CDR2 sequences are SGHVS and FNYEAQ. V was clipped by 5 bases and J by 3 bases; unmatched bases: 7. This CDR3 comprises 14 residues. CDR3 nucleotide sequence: TGTGCCAGCAGCCCGGGACAGACCCACTACGAGCAGTACTTC. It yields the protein CASSPGQTHYEQYF. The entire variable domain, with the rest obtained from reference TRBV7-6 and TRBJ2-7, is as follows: GAGVSQSPRYKVTKRGQDVALRCDPISGHVSLYWYRQALGQGPEFLTYFNYEAQQDKSGLPNDRFSAERPEGSISTLTIQRTEQRDSAMYRCASSPGQTHYEQYFGPGTRLTVT.

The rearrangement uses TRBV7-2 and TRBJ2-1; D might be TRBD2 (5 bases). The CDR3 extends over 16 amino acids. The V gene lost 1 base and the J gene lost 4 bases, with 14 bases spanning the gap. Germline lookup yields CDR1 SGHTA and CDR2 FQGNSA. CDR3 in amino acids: CASSLGGRTAYNEQFF. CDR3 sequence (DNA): TGTGCCAGCAGCTTAGGAGGGAGAACAGCGTACAATGAGCAGTTCTTC. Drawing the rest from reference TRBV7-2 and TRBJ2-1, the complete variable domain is GAGVSQSPSNKVTEKGKDVELRCDPISGHTALYWYRQSLGQGLEFLIYFQGNSAPDKSGLPSDRFSAERTGGSVSTLTIQRTQQEDSAVYLCASSLGGRTAYNEQFFGPGTRLTVL.

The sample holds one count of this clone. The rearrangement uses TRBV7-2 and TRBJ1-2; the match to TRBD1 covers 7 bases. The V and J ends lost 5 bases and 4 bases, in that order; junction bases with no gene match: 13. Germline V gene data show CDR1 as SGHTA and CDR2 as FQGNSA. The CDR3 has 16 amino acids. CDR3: CASSRVGTDHLYGYTF. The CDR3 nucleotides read TGTGCCAGCAGCCGAGTCGGGACAGATCATCTCTATGGCTACACCTTC.

In DNA, the CDR3 is TGTGCCAGCACAGGCGGGAGCTACGAGCAGTACTTC. It encodes CASTGGSYEQYF. This chain uses TRBV2 with TRBJ2-7; 7 nucleotides match TRBD2. CDR3 length: 12 amino acids. Germline CDR1 and CDR2: SNHLY and FYNNEI. Germline trimming cut 7 bases from V and 3 bases from J; bases unmatched to any gene: 3.

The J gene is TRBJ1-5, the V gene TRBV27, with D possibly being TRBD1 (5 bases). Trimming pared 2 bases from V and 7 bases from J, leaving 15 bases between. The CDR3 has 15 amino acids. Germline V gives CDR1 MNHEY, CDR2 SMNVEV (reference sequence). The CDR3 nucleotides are TGTGCCAGCAGTTTAACCCAGGGCACACACCAGCCCCAGCATTTT. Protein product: CASSLTQGTHQPQHF.

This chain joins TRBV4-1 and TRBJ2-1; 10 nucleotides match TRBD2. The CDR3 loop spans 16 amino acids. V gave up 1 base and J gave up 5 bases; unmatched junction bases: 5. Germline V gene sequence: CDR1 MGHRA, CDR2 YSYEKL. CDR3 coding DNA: TGCGCCAGCAGCCAAGTTCTAGCGGGAGCTCACAATGAGCAGTTCTTC. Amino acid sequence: CASSQVLAGAHNEQFF.

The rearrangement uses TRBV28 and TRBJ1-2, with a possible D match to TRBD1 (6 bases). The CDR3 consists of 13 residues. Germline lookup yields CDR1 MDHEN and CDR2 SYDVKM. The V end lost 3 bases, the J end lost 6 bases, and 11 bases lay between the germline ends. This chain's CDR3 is CASSLGAGDGYTF. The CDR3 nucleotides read TGTGCCAGCAGTTTGGGAGCAGGGGATGGCTACACCTTC.

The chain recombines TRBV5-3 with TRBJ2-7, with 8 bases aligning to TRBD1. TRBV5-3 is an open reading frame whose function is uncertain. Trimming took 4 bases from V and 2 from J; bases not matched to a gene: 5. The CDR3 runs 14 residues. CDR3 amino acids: CARSKQGEAYEQYF. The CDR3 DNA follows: TGTGCCAGAAGCAAACAGGGGGAGGCCTACGAGCAGTACTTC.

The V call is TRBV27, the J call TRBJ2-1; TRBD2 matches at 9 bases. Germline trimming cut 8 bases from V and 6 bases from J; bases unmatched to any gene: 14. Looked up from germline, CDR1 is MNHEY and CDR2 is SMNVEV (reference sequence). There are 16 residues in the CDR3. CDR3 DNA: TGTGCCAGCTCAAAAGGGACTAGCCGTTGGGGCAATGAGCAGTTCTTC. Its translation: CASSKGTSRWGNEQFF.